The next 21 T cell receptor beta chains were all read from a single sample in a study of cytomegalovirus exposure and HLA in healthy donors. Method: immunoSEQ multiplex PCR; TCRdb's copy keeps in-frame clones and lacks some. The sample has some 170,000 clones, approximately 88% seen once; the top ten hold roughly 10%. The sample taken for sequencing was PBMCs. All receptors derive from a man aged 30 to 45 in good health and CMV-seropositive.

The chain links TRBV19 to TRBJ1-5; D is unresolved. Between the trimmed V and J ends, which lost 1 base and 7 bases, there was a span of 5 bases. CDR1 LNHDA and CDR2 SQIVND come from the germline V gene (reference sequence). The CDR3 spans 12 residues. The CDR3, as DNA: TGTGCCAGTAGTATAGGAGAACAGCCCCAGCATTTT. Amino acids: CASSIGEQPQHF.

This sequence joins TRBV6-6 and TRBJ1-2; a possible D gene is TRBD1 (5 bases). The CDR3 length is 15 residues. V gave up 2 bases and J gave up 8 bases, with 18 bases separating them. Germline V lookup: CDR1 MNHNY, CDR2 SVGAGI (reference sequence). This CDR3 reads CASSYAGLRRGGYTF. The CDR3 DNA reads as TGTGCCAGCAGTTACGCCGGGCTTCGGAGGGGCGGCTACACCTTC.

The rearrangement uses TRBV6-5 and TRBJ2-2, with TRBD1 matching 10 bases. The CDR3 has 16 amino acids. CDR1 and CDR2 from the germline V gene are MNHEY and SVGAGI. V lost 4 bases and J lost 2; bases outside the gene matches: 4. CDR3 loop: CASSSRDRGNTGELFF. DNA for the CDR3: TGTGCCAGCAGTTCCCGGGACAGGGGAAACACCGGGGAGCTGTTTTTT.

The chain is built from TRBV5-1 and TRBJ2-1; D perhaps matches TRBD2 (5 bases). This CDR3 has 12 residues. CDR1 SGHRS and CDR2 YFSETQ come from the germline V gene. V gave up 0 bases and J gave up 15 bases, with 13 bases separating them. For the CDR3, the DNA is TGCGCCAGCAGCTTGGGGACTGGTTTGGGGTTCTTC. It is translated as CASSLGTGLGFF.

The chain carries TRBV13 and TRBJ2-3, with a weak D call TRBD2 (6 bases). V lost 3 bases, J lost 10 bases, and 20 bases lay in between. The V gene's germline CDR1 is PRHDT and CDR2 FYEKMQ (reference sequence). The CDR3 runs to 15 residues. For the CDR3, the DNA is TGTGCCAGCAGCTTCGGGGGAGACACCCGCTTTCCGCAGTATTTT. Protein product: CASSFGGDTRFPQYF.

The chain recombines TRBV10-2 with TRBJ1-1; 9 bases match TRBD1. Per germline, CDR1 WSHSY and CDR2 SAAADI. The V segment lost 6 bases and the J segment 4 bases; nucleotides outside the gene matches: 6. This CDR3 has 14 amino acids. CDR3 loop: CASRQGARGTEAFF. In DNA form, the CDR3 reads TGCGCCAGCAGACAGGGGGCGCGGGGCACTGAAGCTTTCTTT.

The sample holds many counts of this clone. The J gene is TRBJ2-5, the V gene TRBV4-2; 11 bases fit TRBD1. Germline CDR1 LGHNA, CDR2 YNFKEQ. This CDR3 contains 13 residues. V trimming: 3 bases; J trimming: 6 bases; junction bases outside the gene matches: 0. CDR3 in amino acids: CASSQDRGQTQYF. In DNA, the CDR3 is TGTGCCAGCAGCCAGGACAGGGGGCAGACCCAGTACTTC.

This sequence joins TRBV5-1 and TRBJ1-4; D is uncertain. Germline V CDR1 and CDR2: SGHRS, YFSETQ. Trimming stripped 6 bases from V and 10 bases from J, with 13 bases between. The CDR3 runs to 12 residues. The CDR3 reads CASTYRRGKLFF. The CDR3 nucleotides read TGCGCCAGCACCTACCGGCGGGGAAAACTGTTTTTT.

The chain recombines TRBV5-4 with TRBJ1-2, with D possibly matching TRBD1 (6 bases). CDR1 is SGHNT, CDR2 YYREEE, per germline (reference sequence). The CDR3 totals 17 residues. Trimming cost V 5 bases and J 4 bases, with 24 bases left between them. The CDR3: CASSYGGGSIPFYGYTF. In DNA, the CDR3 is TGTGCCAGCAGTTATGGGGGGGGCTCCATCCCTTTCTATGGCTACACCTTC.

This chain uses TRBV5-6 with TRBJ2-3; D is perhaps TRBD2 (6 bases). In germline, CDR1 is SGHDT, CDR2 YYEEEE. The CDR3 has 14 residues. V was clipped by 4 bases and J by 2 bases, with 11 bases between them. CDR3 sequence (DNA): TGTGCCAGCAGCCTGCGGCGGGACACAGATACGCAGTATTTT. Residues: CASSLRRDTDTQYF.

This chain links TRBV10-3 with TRBJ1-2; TRBD1 matches at 8 bases. Germline loops: CDR1 ENHRY, CDR2 SYGVKD. The CDR3 sequence is 17 residues long. The ends lost 2 bases at V and 8 bases at J; junction bases unmatched: 16. The chain's CDR3 is CAISEIQTGAEGLGYTF. The CDR3 DNA is TGTGCCATCAGTGAGATTCAGACAGGGGCGGAGGGCCTGGGCTACACCTTC.

V and J are TRBV4-3 and TRBJ1-2; D remains ambiguous. This CDR3 is built from 13 residues. Per the germline V gene, CDR1 is LGHNA and CDR2 is YSLEER. Deletions cut 4 bases from V and 8 bases from J, with 14 bases between. CDR3 DNA: TGCGCCAGCAGCCTCAGCTTAGCGTGGGGCTACACCTTC. Encoded protein: CASSLSLAWGYTF.

This clone occurred a few times. The chain couples TRBV7-9 to TRBJ2-4; D is perhaps TRBD1 (5 bases). Germline CDR1 SEHNR, CDR2 FQNEAQ (reference sequence). V shed 4 bases and J shed 5 bases, with 18 bases lying between them. The length of the CDR3 is 16 residues. The CDR3 here is CASSWKGEVNQNIQYF. The DNA for the CDR3 is TGTGCCAGCAGCTGGAAAGGGGAAGTCAACCAAAACATTCAGTACTTC.

The rearrangement joins TRBV6-6 to TRBJ1-6; D perhaps matches TRBD1 (6 bases). This CDR3 comprises 14 residues. Germline loops: CDR1 MNHNY, CDR2 SVGAGI (reference sequence). The V end lost 3 bases, the J end lost 9 bases, and 12 bases lay between the germline ends. The chain's CDR3 is CASSYGGAGSPLHF. The CDR3 bases are TGTGCCAGCAGTTATGGGGGGGCGGGTTCACCCCTCCACTTT.

The chain couples TRBV18 to TRBJ1-3, with a weak D call TRBD1 (5 bases). CDR1 is KGHSH, CDR2 LQKENI, per germline. Trimming left V 5 bases short and J 0 bases short, with 11 bases between. CDR3 length equals 15 residues. CDR3 protein: CASSNDRSSGNTIYF. The CDR3 DNA is TGTGCCAGCTCAAATGACAGAAGCTCTGGAAACACCATATATTTT.

This clone is a singleton in its sample. The J gene is TRBJ1-5, the V gene TRBV27; the match to TRBD1 covers 8 bases. CDR1 and CDR2 from the germline V gene are MNHEY and SMNVEV (reference sequence). CDR3 length: 15 residues. Trimming at V came to 5 bases and at J to 5 bases, leaving 8 bases not matched to a gene. CDR3 DNA sequence: TGTGCCAGCAGTCCTACAGGGGGTGGATATCAGCCCCAGCATTTT. Amino acids: CASSPTGGGYQPQHF.

The V gene is TRBV30, the J gene TRBJ2-6; D might be TRBD2 (5 bases). The CDR3 runs to 14 residues. Germline CDR1 reads GTSNPN; CDR2 reads SVGIG (reference sequence). The V gene lost 3 bases and the J gene lost 4 bases, with 10 bases spanning the gap. The CDR3 reads CAWSRGGGANVLTF. DNA for the CDR3: TGTGCCTGGAGCCGGGGTGGAGGGGCCAACGTCCTGACTTTC. Full variable domain (remainder filled in from reference TRBV30 and TRBJ2-6): SQTIHQWPATLVQPVGSPLSLECTVEGTSNPNLYWYRQAAGRGLQLLFYSVGIGQISSEVPQNLSASRPQDRQFILSSKKLLLSDSGFYLCAWSRGGGANVLTFGAGSRLTVL.

This clone has just one count. This sequence joins TRBV7-9 and TRBJ1-2; 8 nucleotides line up with TRBD1. V lost 4 bases to trimming and J lost 4 bases; unmatched junction nucleotides: 2. The CDR3 contains 13 residues. Per germline, CDR1 SEHNR and CDR2 FQNEAQ (reference sequence). CDR3 region: CASSYTGGYGYTF. The CDR3 DNA reads as TGTGCCAGCAGCTATACAGGGGGCTATGGCTACACCTTC.

V gene TRBV7-2 combines with J gene TRBJ2-5; a possible D gene is TRBD2 (6 bases). Deletions cut 0 bases from V and 2 bases from J, with 10 bases between. CDR1 and CDR2 from the germline V gene are SGHTA and FQGNSA. The CDR3 loop spans 15 amino acids. CDR3 nucleotides: TGTGCCAGCAGCTTAGCGGGAGGTAGGCAAGAGACCCAGTACTTC. Translation: CASSLAGGRQETQYF.

The chain has TRBV7-6 and TRBJ2-7; D not resolved. This CDR3 contains 15 residues. The germline V gene has CDR1 SGHVS and CDR2 FNYEAQ. Trimming stripped 1 base from V and 5 bases from J, with 15 bases between. The DNA of the CDR3 is TGTGCCAGCAGCTTAGAGTCAGGTAGTATCCACGAGCAGTACTTC. This translates into CASSLESGSIHEQYF.

The V call is TRBV18, the J call TRBJ2-7, with 10 bases identical to TRBD2. The CDR3 loop spans 14 amino acids. V was clipped by 5 bases and J by 5 bases; unmatched bases: 6. Germline CDR1 reads KGHSH; CDR2 reads LQKENI. CDR3 sequence (DNA): TGTGCCAGCTCAGAGACTAGCGGGTATAACGAGCAGTACTTC. This sequence encodes CASSETSGYNEQYF.